The T cell receptor (beta chain) under discussion was sequenced for a study of blood T cell repertoires in COVID-19. Study details: Acute and convalescent COVID-19 samples came from the United States, Italy and Spain. T cells, B-cell-depleted T cells, or PBMCs provided the cDNA or gDNA that served as material.

Original methodology: Nucleated cell number was recorded as an estimate derived from reference gene primer amplification. Only in-frame clones appear in the TCRdb table, and some are missing; sequencing was by immunoSEQ multiplex PCR. That table is the source of V, J and clone size, and D and trimming were worked out from the DNA. The profile shows 70,000 to 100,000 clones, around nine tenths of them singletons. Germline assignment: CDR1 LNHDA and CDR2 SQIVND (reference sequence). The CDR3 runs 18 residues. The V end lost 5 bases, the J end lost 0 bases, and 20 bases lay between the germline ends. The sequence was obtained from a woman older than 75 with active COVID-19. The sequencing input was peripheral blood. The V and J genes are TRBV19 and TRBJ1-5, with D maybe TRBD1 (6 bases). The CDR3 DNA sequence: TGTGCCAGTAGTTCCACGACAGGTTGGGGATATAGCAATCAGCCCCAGCATTTT. This encodes CASSSTTGWGYSNQPQHF.